The table lists the clone carrying this T cell receptor (beta chain) with many counts. What it binds is unknown. The sample is drawn from a study of T cells in Graves' hyperthyroidism and ophthalmopathy. Study at large: Upon initial diagnosis and before any treatment, peripheral blood was collected.

RNA transcripts gave rise to amplified TCR beta CDR3 regions. HTBI primers were used for first-round RT-PCR of the TCR CDR3. TCRdb processed the multiplex PCR reads anew with MiXCR; each CDR3 protein has one entry. The repertoire consists of 600,000 to 700,000 distinct CDR3 sequences, with roughly 14% occurring once and the leading ten covering approximately 4.2%. Study outcomes and limitations: The model made its ophthalmopathy prediction, and onset followed a median roughly six months later. By a 13 V-J model, ophthalmopathy was set apart from stable hyperthyroidism. Blood also held most thyroid clonotypes expanded beyond 0.001.

CDR3 length: 14 residues. V was pared by 6 bases and J by 6 bases, with 7 bases of the junction left unmatched. The clonotype originates from a woman between 35 and 50 years old with Graves' ophthalmopathy. Source material: blood. V gene TRBV12-3 or TRBV12-4 combines with J gene TRBJ2-2, with 7 nucleotides matching TRBD1. CDR3 residues: CASSSPGGSGELFF. The CDR3 DNA reads TGTGCCAGCAGCAGCCCAGGGGGTTCCGGGGAGCTGTTTTTT.